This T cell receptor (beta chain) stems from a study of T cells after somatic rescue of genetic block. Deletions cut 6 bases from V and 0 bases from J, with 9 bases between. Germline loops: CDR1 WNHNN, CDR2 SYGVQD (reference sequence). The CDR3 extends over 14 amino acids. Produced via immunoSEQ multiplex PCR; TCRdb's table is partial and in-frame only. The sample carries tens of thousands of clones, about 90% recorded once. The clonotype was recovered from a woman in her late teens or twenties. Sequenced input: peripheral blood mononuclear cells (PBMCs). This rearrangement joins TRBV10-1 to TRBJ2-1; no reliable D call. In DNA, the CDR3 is TGCGCCAGCAGCCCCCTGGGCTCCTACAATGAGCAGTTCTTC. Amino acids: CASSPLGSYNEQFF.